This is a list of T cell receptor beta chains from one sample in a study of blood T cells in healthy people across ages. Each CDR3 protein gets one entry after TCRdb re-called the 5' RACE reads with MiXCR. The sample has some 1.4 million distinct CDR3 sequences; roughly 40% are singletons. Sequencing used blood. These receptor sequences come from a woman aged 18-35 years in good health. The CDR3 runs from the conserved cysteine through the conserved F or W. Each record gives: D gene, clone size, J gene, V gene, CDR3 protein, CDR3 DNA. The D gene is left open where the match is weak. Clone size, where shown, is once, few, many, or a class for clones that have expanded.

- | once | TRBJ2-1 | TRBV4-1 | CASSHDLGEYEQFF | TGCGCCAGCAGCCATGATTTGGGGGAGTACGAGCAGTTCTTC
- | few | TRBJ1-2 | TRBV20-1 | CSARDHLDTEPNYGYTF | TGCAGTGCTAGAGATCATTTAGACACCGAGCCTAACTATGGCTACACCTTC
- | - | TRBJ2-3 | TRBV6-1 | CASRFEPTSGTDTQYF | TGTGCCAGCAGATTTGAACCGACCTCTGGCACAGATACGCAGTATTTT
TRBD1 | - | TRBJ1-4 | TRBV7-2 | CASTLGQGREKLFF | TGTGCCAGCACCCTGGGACAGGGCCGTGAAAAACTGTTTTTT
- | few | TRBJ2-1 | TRBV5-1 | CASSLERVSYGDEQFF | TGCGCCAGCAGCTTGGAAAGAGTTAGCTACGGGGATGAGCAGTTCTTC
- | - | TRBJ1-1 | TRBV20-1 | CSASKGMNTEAFF | TGCAGTGCTAGTAAGGGGATGAACACTGAAGCTTTCTTT
- | - | TRBJ2-1 | TRBV7-9 | CASSPRDNEQFF | TGTGCCAGCAGCCCCCGGGACAATGAGCAGTTCTTC
- | - | TRBJ2-3 | TRBV27 | CASSLWGGYSTDTQYF | TGTGCCAGCAGTTTATGGGGGGGCTATAGCACAGATACGCAGTATTTT
- | - | TRBJ2-7 | TRBV12-3/TRBV12-4 | CASTPPGRNEQYF | TGTGCCAGCACCCCACCGGGGAGGAATGAGCAGTACTTC
- | - | TRBJ2-1 | TRBV11-2 | CASSLVEPRYNEQFF | TGTGCCAGCAGCTTAGTAGAGCCGCGTTACAATGAGCAGTTCTTC
TRBD2 | few | TRBJ2-5 | TRBV5-1 | CASSLGTSGYQETQYF | TGCGCCAGCAGCTTGGGGACTAGCGGTTACCAAGAGACCCAGTACTTC
TRBD2 | - | TRBJ2-3 | TRBV5-5 | CASSLMWTSGTVVTDTQYF | TGTGCCAGCAGCTTAATGTGGACTAGCGGGACGGTGGTAACAGATACGCAGTATTTT
- | - | TRBJ2-2 | TRBV5-5 | CASTSPGQANTGELFF | TGTGCCAGCACCTCTCCGGGACAAGCGAACACCGGGGAGCTGTTTTTT
- | - | TRBJ1-2 | TRBV6-6 | CASSYAGGDSYTF | TGTGCCAGCAGTTACGCCGGGGGAGATTCCTACACCTTC
- | - | TRBJ2-1 | TRBV27 | CASSLSFYEQFF | TGTGCCAGCAGTTTATCCTTCTATGAGCAGTTCTTC
- | few | TRBJ1-5 | TRBV12-3/TRBV12-4 | CASSRTPRPQHF | TGTGCCAGCAGCCGTACCCCCCGGCCCCAGCATTTT
TRBD2 | few | TRBJ2-2 | TRBV7-2 | CASSSSRLAGNTGELFF | TGTGCCAGCAGCTCTTCTCGACTAGCGGGTAACACCGGGGAGCTGTTTTTT
- | - | TRBJ1-5 | TRBV6-2/TRBV6-3 | CASHQGVNQPQHF | TGTGCCAGTCATCAAGGAGTCAATCAGCCCCAGCATTTT
TRBD1 | - | TRBJ2-7 | TRBV7-2 | CASSLGGAQGVLYEQYF | TGTGCCAGCAGCTTAGGGGGAGCACAGGGGGTTTTATACGAGCAGTACTTC
TRBD2 | - | TRBJ2-7 | TRBV2 | CASSEALAGVLHEQYF | TGTGCCAGCAGTGAAGCACTAGCGGGAGTACTCCACGAGCAGTACTTC
TRBD1 | many | TRBJ2-1 | TRBV11-2 | CASSGGTGGYNEQFF | TGTGCCAGCAGCGGCGGGACAGGGGGCTACAATGAGCAGTTCTTC
TRBD2 | - | TRBJ2-1 | TRBV20-1 | CSARPSALAGGYNEQFF | TGCAGTGCTAGACCAAGCGCTCTAGCGGGAGGGTACAATGAGCAGTTCTTC
- | few | TRBJ2-7 | TRBV5-1 | CASSLAPGLSSYEQYF | TGCGCCAGCAGCTTAGCCCCGGGACTTTCCTCCTACGAGCAGTACTTC
TRBD2 | - | TRBJ2-1 | TRBV3-1 | CASSRRTSGSRYNEQFF | TGTGCCAGCAGCCGTCGGACTAGCGGGAGTCGGTACAATGAGCAGTTCTTC
- | - | TRBJ1-1 | TRBV25-1 | CACSEGTLTEAFF | TGTGCCTGCAGTGAAGGGACTCTCACTGAAGCTTTCTTT
- | few | TRBJ2-7 | TRBV20-1 | CSVGGDVSYEQYF | TGCAGTGTCGGCGGGGATGTCTCCTACGAGCAGTACTTC
TRBD1 | - | TRBJ1-1 | TRBV5-1 | CASSLGGTDTEAFF | TGCGCCAGCAGCTTGGGGGGGACAGACACTGAAGCTTTCTTT
TRBD1 | - | TRBJ2-5 | TRBV29-1 | CSVGNTGTGGETQYF | TGCAGCGTCGGAAATACAGGGACAGGGGGAGAGACCCAGTACTTC
TRBD1 | once | TRBJ2-1 | TRBV12-3/TRBV12-4 | CASREGQGFGNEQFF | TGTGCCAGCAGGGAAGGACAGGGGTTTGGCAATGAGCAGTTCTTC
- | - | TRBJ1-2 | TRBV6-5 | CASSYSKWYGYTF | TGTGCCAGCAGTTACTCGAAGTGGTATGGCTACACCTTC
- | few | TRBJ2-3 | TRBV28 | CASSLRQTSTDTQYF | TGTGCCAGCAGTTTACGTCAGACTAGCACAGATACGCAGTATTTT
TRBD1 | - | TRBJ1-6 | TRBV28 | CASRELQGGYLHF | TGTGCCAGCAGAGAATTACAGGGGGGGTACCTCCACTTT
- | - | TRBJ2-3 | TRBV10-3 | CAISESSTAADTQYF | TGTGCCATCAGTGAGTCATCCACAGCTGCAGATACGCAGTATTTT
TRBD2 | few | TRBJ2-1 | TRBV20-1 | CSARDLSPGGDNEQFF | TGCAGTGCTAGAGATTTGTCGCCGGGAGGAGACAATGAGCAGTTCTTC
- | - | TRBJ1-1 | TRBV11-2 | CASSLATQGTEAFF | TGTGCCAGCAGCTTAGCCACCCAGGGCACTGAAGCTTTCTTT
TRBD2 | - | TRBJ2-7 | TRBV6-1 | CASSPKREGLLDYEQYF | TGTGCCAGCAGCCCGAAGAGGGAGGGACTTCTGGATTACGAGCAGTACTTC
- | - | TRBJ2-2 | TRBV7-3 | CASSLYSPSLDTGELFF | TGTGCCAGCAGCTTATATAGTCCCTCACTGGACACCGGGGAGCTGTTTTTT
- | - | TRBJ2-4 | TRBV20-1 | CSAHPASSSGIQYF | TGCAGTGCTCACCCGGCTAGCTCTTCGGGCATTCAGTACTTC
- | - | TRBJ2-7 | TRBV5-6 | CASSLLAGNYEQYF | TGTGCCAGCAGCTTGTTGGCAGGGAACTACGAGCAGTACTTC
- | - | TRBJ2-7 | TRBV25-1 | CASSEFFKGPFIPEQYF | TGTGCCAGCAGTGAATTTTTTAAGGGTCCCTTCATTCCCGAGCAGTACTTC
TRBD2 | few | TRBJ2-7 | TRBV6-5 | CASSYGLAGYEQYF | TGTGCCAGCAGTTACGGACTAGCGGGATACGAGCAGTACTTC
- | - | TRBJ2-1 | TRBV12-3/TRBV12-4 | CASSFRQGRAGTYNEQFF | TGTGCCAGCAGTTTTCGTCAGGGCAGGGCAGGAACCTACAATGAGCAGTTCTTC
- | - | TRBJ2-3 | TRBV28 | CATQFNYDTDTQYF | TGTGCCACCCAGTTTAATTACGACACAGATACGCAGTATTTT
- | - | TRBJ1-3 | TRBV12-3/TRBV12-4 | CASSLAGLSRNTIYF | TGTGCCAGCAGTTTAGCGGGGCTCTCGCGGAACACCATATATTTT
TRBD2 | - | TRBJ2-1 | TRBV6-5 | CASTPAGGPVNEQFF | TGTGCCAGCACCCCGGCGGGAGGGCCGGTCAATGAGCAGTTCTTC